The 20 T cell receptor beta chains below come from one sample, sequenced in a study of blood T cell repertoires in COVID-19 (dated by TCRdb to 2020 to 2022). Library preparation employed the immunoSEQ multiplex PCR assay. This immuneACCESS table, as held by TCRdb, lists in-frame sequences with V and J called but not all clones. Of the missing ones, under half trace to an unresolved V gene in checked studies; the others have no known cause. Present in this sample are 120,000 to 150,000 clones, roughly 84% of which were seen just once. The ten most abundant clones make up under 4.5% of the sample. Specimen: PBMCs or T cells enriched from blood (not recorded which). These receptors came from a man between 45 and 60 years old in a cohort exposed to, infected with or recovered from COVID-19 (not recorded which).

V is TRBV5-4 and J is TRBJ2-5; TRBD2 matches 16 bases. The V segment lost 4 bases and the J segment 5 bases; nucleotides outside the gene matches: 8. The CDR3 has 17 residues. Germline values: CDR1 SGHNT, CDR2 YYREEE (reference sequence). The CDR3 DNA sequence: TGTGCCAGCAGCGAAGGGACTAGCGGGAGGGCCCGCGAGACCCAGTACTTC. Encoded protein: CASSEGTSGRARETQYF.

V usage is TRBV7-8 and J usage is TRBJ2-1; TRBD2 aligns across 9 bases. The CDR3 covers 15 residues. The germline gives CDR1 SGHVS, CDR2 FQNEAQ. Trimming cost V 6 bases and J 0 bases; bases outside gene matches: 3. CDR3 protein: CASRISGSSYNEQFF. The CDR3 bases are TGTGCCAGCAGGATTAGCGGGAGCTCCTACAATGAGCAGTTCTTC.

This clone was seen a handful of times. This chain links TRBV7-9 with TRBJ1-6, with 8 nucleotides matching TRBD1. J gave up 7 bases and V 4 bases, and 3 bases lay outside the gene matches. The germline V gene has CDR1 SEHNR and CDR2 FQNEAQ (reference sequence). The CDR3 covers 14 residues. The CDR3 loop is CASSSGQGNSPLHF. The CDR3 DNA reads TGTGCCAGCAGCTCTGGACAGGGAAATTCACCCCTCCACTTT.

This clone was observed once. The rearrangement joins TRBV5-1 to TRBJ2-2; tentatively, D is TRBD2 (6 bases). Trimming took 4 bases from V and 4 from J, leaving 8 bases between them. Germline CDR1 reads SGHRS; CDR2 reads YFSETQ. The CDR3 covers 13 residues. The CDR3 region has the DNA TGCGCCAGCAGCCTGGGAGGCACCGGGGAGCTGTTTTTT. It codes for CASSLGGTGELFF.

This chain connects TRBV30 to TRBJ2-2, with 8 bases matching TRBD1. CDR3 length equals 14 residues. The V gene's germline CDR1 is GTSNPN and CDR2 SVGIG (reference sequence). V dropped 4 bases and J dropped 5; count of bases not matched to a gene: 6. This CDR3 is CAWTGGLITGELFF. The CDR3 DNA reads TGTGCCTGGACAGGGGGCTTAATAACCGGGGAGCTGTTTTTT.

V is TRBV6-5 and J is TRBJ1-2; 10 bases match TRBD1. Germline lookup yields CDR1 MNHEY and CDR2 SVGAGI. This CDR3 contains 14 residues. With V trimmed by 0 bases and J by 13 bases, 8 bases remained unmatched. This CDR3 is CASSYSGGQGILTF. CDR3 bases: TGTGCCAGCAGTTACTCAGGGGGACAGGGGATTCTCACCTTC.

V gene TRBV6-1 combines with J gene TRBJ2-1, with a possible D match to TRBD2 (6 bases). V lost 4 bases to trimming and J lost 0 bases, with 13 bases between them. Germline V gene data show CDR1 as MNHNS and CDR2 as SASEGT. The CDR3 loop spans 16 amino acids. The CDR3 sequence: CASSALASSSYNEQFF. As DNA, the CDR3 is TGTGCCAGCAGTGCACTAGCTTCTAGCTCCTACAATGAGCAGTTCTTC.

V is TRBV11-2 and J is TRBJ1-1; D unresolved. CDR3 length: 12 amino acids. V was cut by 3 bases and J by 8 bases, with 10 bases left in between. CDR1 is SGHAT and CDR2 is FQNNGV in the germline V gene. The chain's CDR3 is CASSFLEGEAFF. The CDR3 nucleotides read TGTGCCAGCAGCTTCCTCGAGGGCGAAGCTTTCTTT.

The chain links TRBV6-4 to TRBJ2-5, with 9 positions matching TRBD2. The germline V gene has CDR1 MRHNA and CDR2 SNTAGT. The CDR3 totals 16 residues. V lost 8 bases, J lost 4 bases, and 14 bases stayed unmatched. The CDR3: CASATVQRGVRETQYF. The CDR3 DNA sequence: TGTGCCAGCGCTACGGTGCAGCGGGGGGTTCGAGAGACCCAGTACTTC.

This chain uses TRBV7-9 with TRBJ1-2; D gene uncertain. This CDR3 has 14 residues. CDR1 and CDR2 (germline): SEHNR, FQNEAQ (reference sequence). V shed 3 bases and J shed 4 bases, with 12 bases lying between them. The CDR3 DNA follows: TGTGCCAGCAGCTTCAGTCAGGTCGTCTATGGCTACACCTTC. Translated: CASSFSQVVYGYTF.

The chain links TRBV19 to TRBJ1-6; D unresolved. Germline CDR1 and CDR2: LNHDA and SQIVND (reference sequence). The CDR3 has 13 residues. Trimming shortened V by 5 bases and J by 8 bases, and 10 bases separated the two germline ends. The CDR3 spells CASSSTRDSPLHF. CDR3 nucleotides: TGTGCCAGTAGTTCGACGAGGGATTCACCCCTCCACTTT.

V usage is TRBV10-3 and J usage is TRBJ1-3; D remains unclear. This CDR3 comprises 16 residues. Germline CDR1 ENHRY, CDR2 SYGVKD. With 5 bases removed from V and 0 bases from J, the gap between germline ends came to 14 bases. CDR3 nucleotides: TGTGCCATCAGTCTTTCGACTGCTATCTCTGGAAACACCATATATTTT. It yields the protein CAISLSTAISGNTIYF.

The rearrangement uses TRBV27 and TRBJ2-7; 8 positions agree with TRBD1. CDR3 length: 15 amino acids. Germline CDR1 is MNHEY and CDR2 is SMNVEV (reference sequence). V was clipped by 6 bases and J by 2 bases; unmatched bases: 9. The CDR3 loop is CASSPQGAPAYEQYF. In DNA form, the CDR3 reads TGTGCCAGCAGCCCTCAGGGGGCGCCAGCCTACGAGCAGTACTTC.

The V and J genes are TRBV19 and TRBJ2-7; 9 positions agree with TRBD1. The trim removed 3 bases at V and 5 bases at J, leaving 5 bases unmatched. The CDR3 covers 14 residues. CDR1 LNHDA and CDR2 SQIVND come from the germline V gene (reference sequence). The CDR3 DNA reads TGTGCCAGTAGTATGGGACAGGGTAGTCACGAGCAGTACTTC. Encoded protein: CASSMGQGSHEQYF.

The CDR3 DNA follows: TGTGCCAGCTCCCTTTCAGGCGGGGATCAGCCCCAGCATTTT. This translates into CASSLSGGDQPQHF. V usage is TRBV18 and J usage is TRBJ1-5, with unresolved D. The CDR3 contains 14 residues. The V gene lost 6 bases and the J gene lost 5 bases, with 14 bases spanning the gap. The germline gives CDR1 KGHSH, CDR2 LQKENI.

This clone was seen only a few times. The V gene is TRBV3-1 (or the pseudogene TRBV3-2), the J gene TRBJ2-2, with D unresolved. With 1 base removed from V and 10 bases from J, the gap between germline ends came to 4 bases. CDR1 and CDR2 (germline): LGHDT, YNNKEL (reference sequence). The CDR3 loop spans 11 amino acids. The CDR3 here is CASSQAEELFF. As DNA, the CDR3 is TGTGCCAGCAGCCAAGCAGAGGAGCTGTTTTTT.

The J gene is TRBJ1-1, the V gene TRBV5-5; 10 bases map to TRBD1. The CDR3 has 15 residues. V was pared by 2 bases and J by 3 bases, with 4 bases of the junction left unmatched. The germline gives CDR1 SGHKS, CDR2 YYEKEE (reference sequence). CDR3 amino acids: CASSFRQGADTEAFF. CDR3 in DNA: TGTGCCAGCAGCTTCCGACAGGGGGCTGACACTGAAGCTTTCTTT. The variable domain in full, completed from reference TRBV5-5 and TRBJ1-1, reads DAGVTQSPTHLIKTRGQQVTLRCSPISGHKSVSWYQQVLGQGPQFIFQYYEKEERGRGNFPDRFSARQFPNYSSELNVNALLLGDSALYLCASSFRQGADTEAFFGQGTRLTVV.

The chain couples TRBV3-1 (or the pseudogene TRBV3-2) to TRBJ2-5; D is uncertain. Trimming removed 1 base from V and 9 bases from J, with 12 bases in between. Germline V gene sequence: CDR1 LGHDT, CDR2 YNNKEL (reference sequence). There are 13 residues in the CDR3. The CDR3 DNA reads TGTGCCAGCAGCCAAGGCAACATCTCTCCCCAGTACTTC. Its protein is CASSQGNISPQYF.

The rearrangement links TRBV14 to TRBJ2-7; TRBD1 matches at 7 bases. This CDR3 has 13 residues. The V gene end was trimmed by 4 bases and the J gene end by 6 bases; junction bases not matched to a gene: 6. Germline CDR1 reads SGHDN; CDR2 reads FVKESK. Written as DNA, the CDR3 is TGTGCCAGCAGCCTGACAGGGATTTCCGAGCAGTACTTC. This gives the protein CASSLTGISEQYF.

V is TRBV5-1 and J is TRBJ2-5; 9 bases align to TRBD1. CDR1 is SGHRS and CDR2 is YFSETQ in the germline V gene. The CDR3 contains 16 residues. V lost 0 bases, J lost 5 bases, and 8 bases stayed unmatched. In DNA form, the CDR3 reads TGCGCCAGCAGCTTGGCCCCAACAGGGGGCGGGGAGACCCAGTACTTC. This gives the protein CASSLAPTGGGETQYF. Full variable domain (remainder filled in from reference TRBV5-1 and TRBJ2-5): KAGVTQTPRYLIKTRGQQVTLSCSPISGHRSVSWYQQTPGQGLQFLFEYFSETQRNKGNFPGRFSGRQFSNSRSEMNVSTLELGDSALYLCASSLAPTGGGETQYFGPGTRLLVL.